The 28 T cell receptor beta chains below were found in one sample sequenced in a study of cytomegalovirus exposure and HLA in healthy donors. Primers for the PCR totalled 60 Vbeta and 13 Jbeta. The repertoire was sequenced with immunoSEQ multiplex PCR; TCRdb's copy has only in-frame clones and lacks some. The table includes some 150,000 clones, 60% to 80% detected once. The sample comprised PBMCs. These receptors came from a male donor in good health and CMV-seronegative.

Written as DNA, the CDR3 is TGTGCCAGTAGTATTGGGCTAGCGGGGATCATTGAGACCCAGTACTTC. Its translation: CASSIGLAGIIETQYF. The V gene is TRBV19, the J gene TRBJ2-5, with 9 bases that match TRBD2. The V segment lost 3 bases and the J segment 5 bases; nucleotides outside the gene matches: 10. CDR1 is LNHDA, CDR2 SQIVND, per germline (reference sequence). The CDR3 extends over 16 amino acids.

The table lists this clone with a few counts. The V call is TRBV7-2, the J call TRBJ2-4, with a weak D call TRBD1 (7 bases). CDR3 length: 13 amino acids. Germline CDR1 is SGHTA and CDR2 is FQGNSA. The V gene lost 4 bases and the J gene lost 6 bases, with 10 bases spanning the gap. Here the CDR3 reads CASSSQGGNIQYF. CDR3 nucleotides: TGTGCCAGCAGCTCTCAGGGGGGAAACATTCAGTACTTC.

The chain combines TRBV2 with TRBJ1-5; TRBD1 matches 7 bases. With 8 bases clipped from V and 7 bases from J, the junction kept 11 bases outside the gene matches. CDR1 is SNHLY, CDR2 FYNNEI, per germline. This CDR3 has 14 amino acids. CDR3 coding DNA: TGTGCCAGCCAGGGGGTAGGGGCCGGACAGCCCCAGCATTTT. It encodes CASQGVGAGQPQHF.

This clone showed up just once. V usage is TRBV9 and J usage is TRBJ2-1; 14 bases match TRBD2. V was clipped by 4 bases and J by 8 bases; unmatched bases: 5. Germline CDR1 and CDR2: SGDLS and YYNGEE. The CDR3 sequence is 15 residues long. The CDR3 loop reads CASSPGLAGVDEQFF. CDR3 bases: TGTGCCAGCAGCCCGGGACTAGCGGGAGTCGATGAGCAGTTCTTC.

The chain links TRBV25-1 to TRBJ2-7; perhaps TRBD2 as D (5 bases). CDR1 and CDR2 from the germline V gene are MGHDK and SYGVNS. The CDR3 is made up of 14 amino acids. V was pared by 3 bases and J by 12 bases, with 21 bases between. The CDR3 loop is CASSDSSLVRSLYF. The CDR3 bases are TGTGCCAGCAGTGACTCCTCACTAGTCAGGTCTCTGTACTTC.

This rearrangement joins TRBV2 to TRBJ2-7; D possibly corresponds to TRBD2 (6 bases). This CDR3 has 12 residues. V was cut by 6 bases and J by 6 bases, with 12 bases left in between. Germline loops: CDR1 SNHLY, CDR2 FYNNEI. In nucleotides, the CDR3 is TGTGCCAGCAGCCGGGGGATCGGCGAGCAGTACTTC. It yields the protein CASSRGIGEQYF.

The CDR3 DNA sequence: TGTGCCAGCAGGGAGGGTTATGGCTACACCTTC. Translating it yields CASREGYGYTF. The chain uses TRBV6-5 and TRBJ1-2; D gene unclear. Germline lookup yields CDR1 MNHEY and CDR2 SVGAGI. Deletions cut 6 bases from V and 5 bases from J, with 7 bases between. The CDR3 is 11 amino acids.

This clone came up once. This sequence joins TRBV5-1 and TRBJ2-3; the match to TRBD1 covers 10 bases. The V segment lost 0 bases and the J segment 1 base; nucleotides outside the gene matches: 2. Germline CDR1 SGHRS, CDR2 YFSETQ. CDR3 length: 16 amino acids. The CDR3 region is CASSLGTGGGTDTQYF. CDR3 nucleotides: TGCGCCAGCAGCTTGGGGACAGGGGGAGGCACAGATACGCAGTATTTT.

V is TRBV4-3 and J is TRBJ2-5; 7 bases are shared with TRBD2. V lost 0 bases, J lost 5 bases, and 12 bases stayed unmatched. The CDR3 totals 17 residues. From germline, CDR1 is LGHNA and CDR2 YSLEER. The CDR3 DNA follows: TGCGCCAGCAGCCAAGATGGCAGGGAGGGGCCCGGGGAGACCCAGTACTTC. This codes for CASSQDGREGPGETQYF.

The chain is built from TRBV27 and TRBJ2-7; TRBD2 matches at 13 bases. Germline values: CDR1 MNHEY, CDR2 SMNVEV (reference sequence). After removal of 5 bases from V and 5 bases from J, the junction contained 6 bases not matched to a gene. The CDR3 is 15 residues long. CDR3 residues: CASSPRTSGSHEQYF. The CDR3 nucleotides read TGTGCCAGCAGTCCGAGGACTAGCGGGAGCCACGAGCAGTACTTC.

This clone was seen more than once but under ten times. The chain joins TRBV18 to TRBJ2-1; 11 nucleotides agree with TRBD2. The J segment lost 4 bases and the V segment lost 4 bases, leaving 3 bases of the junction unmatched. Germline-derived CDR1 and CDR2 are KGHSH and LQKENI. The CDR3 spans 15 residues. The CDR3 DNA sequence: TGTGCCAGCTCACAAGGGACTAGCGGATACAATGAGCAGTTCTTC. This gives the protein CASSQGTSGYNEQFF. Full variable domain (outside the CDR3, taken from reference TRBV18 and TRBJ2-1): NAGVMQNPRHLVRRRGQEARLRCSPMKGHSHVYWYRQLPEEGLKFMVYLQKENIIDESGMPKERFSAEFPKEGPSILRIQQVVRGDSAAYFCASSQGTSGYNEQFFGPGTRLTVL.

V and J are TRBV7-9 and TRBJ1-1, with a weak D call TRBD1 (6 bases). The germline V gene encodes CDR1 SEHNR and CDR2 FQNEAQ (reference sequence). Trimming took off 5 bases at V and 0 bases at J, with 10 bases between the two ends. The CDR3 loop spans 14 amino acids. CDR3 in amino acids: CASSQQGMNTEAFF. The CDR3 DNA reads as TGTGCCAGCAGCCAACAGGGCATGAACACTGAAGCTTTCTTT.

This clone was found once. The chain employs TRBV9 and TRBJ2-3, with TRBD2 as a possible D gene (6 bases). The V end lost 0 bases, the J end lost 10 bases, and 12 bases lay between the germline ends. CDR3 size: 13 residues. In germline, CDR1 is SGDLS, CDR2 YYNGEE. CDR3 DNA sequence: TGTGCCAGCAGCGTAGTGACCGGACTACCGCAGTATTTT. Protein: CASSVVTGLPQYF.

The genes are TRBV7-2 and TRBJ2-3; D possibly corresponds to TRBD1 (6 bases). CDR3 length: 15 residues. Germline-derived CDR1 and CDR2 are SGHTA and FQGNSA. With 5 bases removed from V and 2 bases from J, the gap between germline ends came to 14 bases. The CDR3 reads CASSQQGLTTDTQYF. The CDR3 coding sequence is TGTGCCAGCAGCCAACAGGGCCTTACCACAGATACGCAGTATTTT. Filled out from reference TRBV7-2 and TRBJ2-3, the complete variable domain reads GAGVSQSPSNKVTEKGKDVELRCDPISGHTALYWYRQSLGQGLEFLIYFQGNSAPDKSGLPSDRFSAERTGGSVSTLTIQRTQQEDSAVYLCASSQQGLTTDTQYFGPGTRLTVL.

This chain joins TRBV30 and TRBJ2-3, with 10 bases that match TRBD2. This CDR3 spans 20 amino acids. Germline values: CDR1 GTSNPN, CDR2 SVGIG (reference sequence). The ends lost 3 bases at V and 0 bases at J; junction bases unmatched: 18. DNA for the CDR3: TGTGCCTGGAGGAGAAAAGGAAGCGGGGGGGCTTTTAGAAGCACAGATACGCAGTATTTT. Translated, it gives CAWRRKGSGGAFRSTDTQYF.

V is TRBV13 and J is TRBJ2-7, with TRBD1 identical over 7 bases. Trimming removed 4 bases from V and 2 bases from J; junction bases left unmatched: 5. The CDR3 runs 14 residues. The germline V gene encodes CDR1 PRHDT and CDR2 FYEKMQ (reference sequence). CDR3 loop: CASSSTDRAYEQYF. The CDR3 nucleotides are TGTGCCAGCAGCTCAACTGACAGGGCCTACGAGCAGTACTTC. Looking up the rest from reference TRBV13 and TRBJ2-7 gives the full variable domain: AAGVIQSPRHLIKEKRETATLKCYPIPRHDTVYWYQQGPGQDPQFLISFYEKMQSDKGSIPDRFSAQQFSDYHSELNMSSLELGDSALYFCASSSTDRAYEQYFGPGTRLTVT.

The chain combines TRBV9 with TRBJ2-7, with no clear D. The V end was cut by 3 bases, the J end by 2 bases, with 15 bases between. The CDR3 is 15 residues long. CDR1 and CDR2 (germline): SGDLS, YYNGEE. Here the CDR3 reads CASSGGASSTYEQYF. The CDR3 bases are TGTGCCAGCAGCGGAGGCGCGAGTTCGACCTACGAGCAGTACTTC.

J is TRBJ2-5 and V is TRBV7-9, with 8 bases fitting TRBD2. V trimming: 3 bases; J trimming: 5 bases; junction bases outside the gene matches: 8. The CDR3 extends over 15 amino acids. Germline assignment: CDR1 SEHNR and CDR2 FQNEAQ (reference sequence). Here the CDR3 reads CASSFTSGGGETQYF. The CDR3 nucleotides read TGTGCCAGCAGCTTCACGAGCGGGGGAGGTGAGACCCAGTACTTC.

The chain carries TRBV7-9 and TRBJ2-2; no definite D call. V lost 6 bases, J lost 3 bases, and 5 bases lay in between. CDR3 length: 12 residues. Germline CDR1 SEHNR, CDR2 FQNEAQ (reference sequence). The DNA of the CDR3 is TGTGCCAGCAGGCTAGACACCGGGGAGCTGTTTTTT. It yields the protein CASRLDTGELFF.

The chain has TRBV5-4 and TRBJ1-4, with D perhaps TRBD1 (5 bases). Trimming took off 2 bases at V and 3 bases at J, with 11 bases between the two ends. Germline V lookup: CDR1 SGHNT, CDR2 YYREEE (reference sequence). The CDR3 length is 15 residues. The CDR3 coding sequence is TGTGCCAGCAGCTTTGATGGGGCGCCTAATGAAAAACTGTTTTTT. Protein: CASSFDGAPNEKLFF.

CDR3 sequence: CASSVSGTGRSPLHF. The CDR3 DNA follows: TGTGCCAGCAGTGTTTCCGGGACAGGGCGATCACCCCTCCACTTT. The chain employs TRBV2 and TRBJ1-6; 9 nucleotides line up with TRBD1. The germline CDR1 and CDR2 sequences are SNHLY and FYNNEI. The CDR3 length is 15 residues. Trimming removed 4 bases from V and 10 bases from J; junction bases left unmatched: 8.

CDR3: CASYRGRTYGYTF. CDR3 sequence (DNA): TGTGCCAGTTACAGGGGCCGTACCTATGGCTACACCTTC. V usage is TRBV19 and J usage is TRBJ1-2; 7 bases are shared with TRBD1. V lost 8 bases to trimming and J lost 4 bases; unmatched junction nucleotides: 7. Germline CDR1 reads LNHDA; CDR2 reads SQIVND (reference sequence). CDR3 length: 13 residues.

The chain uses TRBV7-9 and TRBJ1-1, with 10 bases matching TRBD1. The CDR3 has 17 amino acids. Per the germline V gene, CDR1 is SEHNR and CDR2 is FQNEAQ (reference sequence). V was clipped by 4 bases and J by 0 bases; unmatched bases: 8. CDR3 protein: CASSSDRGLRMNTEAFF. The CDR3 region has the DNA TGTGCCAGCAGCTCCGACAGGGGGCTGAGGATGAACACTGAAGCTTTCTTT. The whole variable domain, remainder taken from reference TRBV7-9 and TRBJ1-1, is DTGVSQNPRHKITKRGQNVTFRCDPISEHNRLYWYRQTLGQGPEFLTYFQNEAQLEKSRLLSDRFSAERPKGSFSTLEIQRTEQGDSAMYLCASSSDRGLRMNTEAFFGQGTRLTVV.

The J gene is TRBJ2-7, the V gene TRBV5-1, with 12 bases fitting TRBD1. The CDR3 extends over 16 amino acids. With V trimmed by 4 bases and J by 7 bases, 12 bases remained unmatched. Germline CDR1 is SGHRS and CDR2 is YFSETQ. The CDR3 DNA is TGCGCCAGCAGCCAAGGACCGGGACAGGGGGCCGGGGAGCAGTACTTC. As protein: CASSQGPGQGAGEQYF.

V gene TRBV4-1 combines with J gene TRBJ2-1; D is perhaps TRBD2 (6 bases). Germline lookup yields CDR1 MGHRA and CDR2 YSYEKL. The V end was cut by 3 bases, the J end by 2 bases, with 11 bases between. CDR3 length: 15 residues. The DNA of the CDR3 is TGCGCCAGCAGCCAGTGGCGGGGCCCCTACAATGAGCAGTTCTTC. Its translation: CASSQWRGPYNEQFF.

The chain combines TRBV7-3 with TRBJ2-7, with TRBD2 identical over 7 bases. In germline, CDR1 is SGHTA, CDR2 FQGTGA. Trimming removed 5 bases from V and 1 base from J; junction bases left unmatched: 5. The CDR3 has 14 amino acids. CDR3 sequence (DNA): TGTGCCAGCAGCAGAACTAGCGCTTCCTACGAGCAGTACTTC. It codes for CASSRTSASYEQYF.

This clone was observed a handful of times. The rearrangement joins TRBV11-3 to TRBJ2-4; tentatively, D is TRBD2 (5 bases). Per the germline V gene, CDR1 is SGHNT and CDR2 is YENEEA. The CDR3 is 14 amino acids. V was trimmed by 0 bases and J by 8 bases, leaving 11 bases between them. CDR3 DNA sequence: TGTGCCAGCAGCTTAGATCAGCGGAGCCACATTCAGTACTTC. Its translation: CASSLDQRSHIQYF.

The chain combines TRBV7-2 with TRBJ2-5; D not resolved. V shed 5 bases and J shed 9 bases, with 13 bases lying between them. Germline CDR1 SGHTA, CDR2 FQGNSA. This CDR3 is built from 12 residues. For the CDR3, the DNA is TGTGCCAGCAGCACCACATCCACCGCCCAGTACTTC. Translating it yields CASSTTSTAQYF.